This T cell receptor (beta chain) was observed in a study of blood T cell repertoires in COVID-19. Overall study: Samples taken during acute and convalescent COVID-19 were collected in the United States, Italy and Spain. The analysed material was cDNA or gDNA that came from T cells, B-cell-depleted T cells, or PBMCs.

Trimming took off 2 bases at V and 4 bases at J, with 7 bases between the two ends. Germline CDR1 reads SGDLS; CDR2 reads YYNGEE. The CDR3 loop spans 13 amino acids. In the authors' workflow: Amplification of reference gene primers was used by the study to estimate nucleated cell counts. Assay: immunoSEQ multiplex PCR; the TCRdb copy retains only in-frame clones and omits some. V, J and clone size are those of that table, while D and trimming were read from the DNA. This repertoire shows 200,000 to 300,000 clones, about 85% found once; its top ten account for roughly 3%. The sequence was collected from a man aged 18 to 30 with active or convalescent COVID-19. Sample: peripheral blood. The chain recombines TRBV9 with TRBJ1-3, with a weak D call TRBD1 (5 bases). CDR3 nucleotides: TGTGCCAGCAGCGTGGCAGGGGGAAACACCATATATTTT. This encodes CASSVAGGNTIYF.